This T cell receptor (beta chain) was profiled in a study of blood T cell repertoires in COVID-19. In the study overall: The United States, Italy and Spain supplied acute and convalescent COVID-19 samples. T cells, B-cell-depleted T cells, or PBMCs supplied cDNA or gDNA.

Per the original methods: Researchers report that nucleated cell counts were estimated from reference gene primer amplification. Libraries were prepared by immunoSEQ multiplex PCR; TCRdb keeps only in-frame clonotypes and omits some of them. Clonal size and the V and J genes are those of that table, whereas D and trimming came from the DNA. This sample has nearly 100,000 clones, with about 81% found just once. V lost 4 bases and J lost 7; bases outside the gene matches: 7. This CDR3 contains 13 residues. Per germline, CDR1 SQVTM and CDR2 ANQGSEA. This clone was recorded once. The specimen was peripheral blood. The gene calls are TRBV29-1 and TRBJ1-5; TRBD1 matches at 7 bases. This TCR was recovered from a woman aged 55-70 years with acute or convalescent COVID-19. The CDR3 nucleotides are TGCAGCGTTGTTATCCAGGGGGGACAGCCCCAGCATTTT. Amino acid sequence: CSVVIQGGQPQHF.